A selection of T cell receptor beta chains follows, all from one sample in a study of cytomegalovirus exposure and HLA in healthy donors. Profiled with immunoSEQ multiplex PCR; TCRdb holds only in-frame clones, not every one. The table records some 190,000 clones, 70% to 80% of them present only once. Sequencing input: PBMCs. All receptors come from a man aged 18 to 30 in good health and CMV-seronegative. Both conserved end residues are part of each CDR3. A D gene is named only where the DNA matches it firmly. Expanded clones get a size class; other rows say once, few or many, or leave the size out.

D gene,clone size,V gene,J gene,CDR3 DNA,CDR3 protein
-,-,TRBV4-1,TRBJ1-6,TGCGCCAGCAGCCTGGCTTTGGGACTCTATAATTCACCCCTCCACTTT,CASSLALGLYNSPLHF
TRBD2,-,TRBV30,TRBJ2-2,TGTGCCTGGAGTGTTGGGACTAGCGGGGGAGCTGAGAACACCGGGGAGCTGTTTTTT,CAWSVGTSGGAENTGELFF
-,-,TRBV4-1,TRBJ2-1,TGCGCCAGCAGCCCTCCGGGCAGGGTGGTAAATGAGCAGTTCTTC,CASSPPGRVVNEQFF
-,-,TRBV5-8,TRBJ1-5,TGTGCCAGCAGCTTGTCCGGGAGCCCTACCGATCAGCCCCAGCATTTT,CASSLSGSPTDQPQHF
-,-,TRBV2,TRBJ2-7,TGTGCCGTCCCTCAAGACTCCCGTTCCCCCTACGAGCAGTACTTC,CAVPQDSRSPYEQYF
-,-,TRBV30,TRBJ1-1,TGTGCCTGGAGTGCTGGTGATTTTCTAGTAGTTACTGAAGCTTTCTTT,CAWSAGDFLVVTEAFF
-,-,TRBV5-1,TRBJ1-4,TGCGCCAGCAGCTTGACGGTTACTAATGAAAAACTGTTTTTT,CASSLTVTNEKLFF
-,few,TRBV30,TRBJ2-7,TGTGCCTGGAGCAGGGGTCTCTACGAGCAGTACTTC,CAWSRGLYEQYF
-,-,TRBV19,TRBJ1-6,TGTGCCAGTAGTATTAATAGGGGGAATTCACCCCTCCACTTT,CASSINRGNSPLHF
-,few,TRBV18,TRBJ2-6,TGTGCCAGCTCACCCACATCAGTCTCTGGGGCCAACGTCCTGACTTTC,CASSPTSVSGANVLTF
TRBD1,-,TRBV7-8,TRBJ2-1,TGTGCCAGCAGCTCCACAGGGGGGTCCTACAATGAGCAGTTCTTC,CASSSTGGSYNEQFF
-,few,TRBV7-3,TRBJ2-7,TGTGCCAGCAGCCAAGACTCCAACGAGCAGTACTTC,CASSQDSNEQYF
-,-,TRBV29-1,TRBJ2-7,TGCAGCGTTGGGGCCCCCCTCGACGATTTCTACGAGCAGTACTTC,CSVGAPLDDFYEQYF
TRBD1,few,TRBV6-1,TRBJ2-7,TGTGCCAGCAGTGAAGCCCCGGGACAGGGAAGCGACGAGCAGTACTTC,CASSEAPGQGSDEQYF
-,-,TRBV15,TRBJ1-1,TGTGCCACCAGTACCGAGCTCCGCGGGGTATGGTCCGGGGACACTGAAGCTTTCTTT,CATSTELRGVWSGDTEAFF
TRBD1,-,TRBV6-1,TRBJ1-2,TGTGCCAGCAGTACTTCCCTGGGACAGATTGATGGCTACACCTTC,CASSTSLGQIDGYTF
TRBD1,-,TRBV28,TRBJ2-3,TGTGCCAGCAGTGGGGGGCTGGGGACAGGGGAACCGATAGGGTATTTT,CASSGGLGTGEPIGYF
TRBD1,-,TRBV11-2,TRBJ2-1,TGTGCCAGCAGCTTCGCCGACGACAGGGCGGTGGACAATGAGCAGTTCTTC,CASSFADDRAVDNEQFF
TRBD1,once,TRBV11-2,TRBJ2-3,TGTGCCAGCAGCTTAGTATCAGGACAGGGGCGAATAGGTACGCAGTATTTT,CASSLVSGQGRIGTQYF
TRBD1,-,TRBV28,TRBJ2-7,TGTGCCAGCAGACTGCCGGGACAGAACTACGAGCAGTACTTC,CASRLPGQNYEQYF
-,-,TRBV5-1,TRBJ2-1,TGCGCCAGCAGCGACCTGCAGACAAATGAGCAGTTCTTC,CASSDLQTNEQFF
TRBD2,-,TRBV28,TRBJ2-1,TGTGCCAGCAACCAGCGGGAGGATGAGCAGTTCTTC,CASNQREDEQFF
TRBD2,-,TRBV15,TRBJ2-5,TGTGCCACCACTTTGGGCGGGGGGGCAGGGCAAGAGACCCAGTACTTC,CATTLGGGAGQETQYF
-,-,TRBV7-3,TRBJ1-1,TGTGCCAGCAGCCACCCTGGCAGGGTGGCTTTCTTT,CASSHPGRVAFF
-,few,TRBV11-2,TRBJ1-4,TGTGCCAGCAGCTCGTGGACATTCCAAAAACTGTTTTTT,CASSSWTFQKLFF
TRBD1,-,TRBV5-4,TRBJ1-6,TGTGCCAGCAGCCCTGGGACAGGGGGAGGTTCACCCCTCCACTTT,CASSPGTGGGSPLHF
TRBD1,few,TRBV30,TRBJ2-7,TGTGCCTGGAGTGTAAGGGGGCTGTACGAGCAGTACTTC,CAWSVRGLYEQYF
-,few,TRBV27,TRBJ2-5,TGTGCCAGCAGCCATGGGGCAAGAGAGACCCAGTACTTC,CASSHGARETQYF
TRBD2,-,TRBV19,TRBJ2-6,TGTGCCAGCACCCCGGCGGGGGGCCGTGGGGCCAACGTCCTGACTTTC,CASTPAGGRGANVLTF
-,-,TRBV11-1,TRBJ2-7,TGTGCCAGCAGCTTCACTTCCCAACCCCACGAGCAGTACTTC,CASSFTSQPHEQYF
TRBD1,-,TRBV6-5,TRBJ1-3,TGTGCCAGCCGTGAGACAGGGTTTATTAACACCATATATTTT,CASRETGFINTIYF
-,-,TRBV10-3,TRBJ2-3,TGTGCCATCAGTGATAACGGAGTAACAGATACGCAGTATTTT,CAISDNGVTDTQYF
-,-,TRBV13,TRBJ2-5,TGTGCCAGCAGCTTAGGCCCCCCGCGGGGGCGCCAAGAGACCCAGTACTTC,CASSLGPPRGRQETQYF
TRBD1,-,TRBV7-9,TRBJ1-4,TGTGCCAGCAGCTTAGTGGGACAGGGGCTTGGGGAAAAACTGTTTTTT,CASSLVGQGLGEKLFF
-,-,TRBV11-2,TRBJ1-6,TGTGCCAGCAGCTTAGGTGTGGGCCTGGGTAATTCACCCCTCCACTTT,CASSLGVGLGNSPLHF
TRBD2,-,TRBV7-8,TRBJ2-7,TGTGCCAGCAGCTTAGCCCTAGCGGGAGGATACGAGCAGTACTTC,CASSLALAGGYEQYF
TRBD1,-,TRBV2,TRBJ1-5,TGTGCCAGCAGCGCACAGGGGGGCGGACAGCCCCAGCATTTT,CASSAQGGGQPQHF
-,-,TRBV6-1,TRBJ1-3,TGTGCCAGCAAATTGGACAGAGCTGGAAACACCATATATTTT,CASKLDRAGNTIYF
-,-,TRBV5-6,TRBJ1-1,TGTGCCAGCAGTCGAGGACAGCTGGCCCGAAGGGGTGAAGCTTTCTTT,CASSRGQLARRGEAFF
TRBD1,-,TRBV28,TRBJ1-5,TGTGCCAGCACTCGGGACAGGGGGACGACAAGATTAAATCAGCCCCAGCATTTT,CASTRDRGTTRLNQPQHF
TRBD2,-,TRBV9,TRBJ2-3,TGTGCCAGCAGCTTACGTGGACTAGCGTTAGCAGATACGCAGTATTTT,CASSLRGLALADTQYF
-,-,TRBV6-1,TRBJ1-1,TGTGCCAGCACCCGTACAATGAACACTGAAGCTTTCTTT,CASTRTMNTEAFF
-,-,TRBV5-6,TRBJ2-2,TGTGCCAGCAGCCACCCTCCAGGGTTGGGTACCGGGGAGCTGTTTTTT,CASSHPPGLGTGELFF
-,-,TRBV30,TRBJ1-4,TGTGCCTGGTCAGGGGATGAAAAACTGTTTTTT,CAWSGDEKLFF
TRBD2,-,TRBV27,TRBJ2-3,TGTGCCAGCAGCCGCCTTCCAATGAGCGGGAGGGCCGGGGCAGATACGCAGTATTTT,CASSRLPMSGRAGADTQYF
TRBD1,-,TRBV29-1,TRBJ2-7,TGCAGCGCCGGACAGGGATCCTACGAGCAGTACTTC,CSAGQGSYEQYF
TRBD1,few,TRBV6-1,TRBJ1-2,TGTGCCAGCGCGCCAGGGGGTGCCCTGGGGTATGGCTACACCTTC,CASAPGGALGYGYTF
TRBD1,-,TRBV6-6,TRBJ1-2,TGTGCCAGCAGCATTCCCGGGACAGGGGACTATGGCTACACCTTC,CASSIPGTGDYGYTF
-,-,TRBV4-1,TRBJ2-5,TGCGCCAGCAGCCAAGAAAACCGGGGGTGGGTGGAGACCCAGTACTTC,CASSQENRGWVETQYF
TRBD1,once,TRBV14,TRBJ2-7,TGTGCCAGCAGCCATCGAAGGGGACAGGGGCTCTCCTACGAGCAGTACTTC,CASSHRRGQGLSYEQYF